Described below is a single T cell receptor (beta chain) sequence and its context. The antigen is undetermined. The V gene lost 6 bases and the J gene lost 2 bases, with 14 bases spanning the gap. CDR1 and CDR2 (germline): DFQATT, SNEGSKA (reference sequence). The CDR3 totals 13 residues. This sample is drawn from a study of identical twins. One entry per CDR3 protein results from TCRdb running MiXCR on the 5' RACE reads. The repertoire has about 890,000 distinct CDR3 sequences, roughly an eighth of them found once; the top ten carry 1.5% to 2%. Broader study findings: The presence of invariant MAIT and iNKT cells could partly confound analyses of zero-insertion sequences. Sharing of beta out-of-frame sequences by twins showed a weaker excess.

A further study also used this sample, focusing on yellow fever vaccine responses in identical twins. That paper states: Twins showed a vaccine T cell response that reportedly seemed partly convergent, partly personalized.

The source material was PBMCs. The TCR originated in a woman aged 18 to 35 in good health. The V gene is TRBV20-1, the J gene TRBJ2-7; the D is unclear. CDR3 sequence: CSAPGRVTYEQYF. CDR3 coding DNA: TGCAGTGCGCCGGGCAGAGTAACCTACGAGCAGTACTTC.